The clone carrying this TCR beta chain was found many times. CDR1 is SGDLS, CDR2 YYNGEE, per germline. There are 14 residues in the CDR3. V gave up 0 bases and J gave up 7 bases; unmatched junction bases: 4. Every sequencing run gave over 200 million TCR-beta sequences, taken from 15-18 subjects. TCRdb fed the 5' RACE reads into MiXCR, producing one record per CDR3 protein. The sample has some 28,000 distinct CDR3 sequences, around 6.3% seen once. This sample stems from a study of neurological immune-mediated disorders. The chain employs TRBV9 and TRBJ1-2; TRBD1 matches at 9 bases. Sample: PBMCs. The clonotype comes from a woman in her 50s in good health. The DNA for the CDR3 is TGTGCCAGCAGCGTAGCTGGACAGGGGACTGGCTACACCTTC. Its protein product is CASSVAGQGTGYTF.